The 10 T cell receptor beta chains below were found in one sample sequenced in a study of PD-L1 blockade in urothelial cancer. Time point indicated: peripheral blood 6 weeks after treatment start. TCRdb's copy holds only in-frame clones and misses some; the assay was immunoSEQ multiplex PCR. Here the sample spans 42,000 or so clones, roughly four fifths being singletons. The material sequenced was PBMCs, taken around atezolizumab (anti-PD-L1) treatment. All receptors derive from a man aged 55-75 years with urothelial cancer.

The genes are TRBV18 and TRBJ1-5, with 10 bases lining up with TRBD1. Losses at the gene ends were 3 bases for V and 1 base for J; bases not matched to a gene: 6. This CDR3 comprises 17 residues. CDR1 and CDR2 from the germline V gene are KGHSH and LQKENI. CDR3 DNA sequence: TGTGCCAGCTCACCTTCCGGGACAGGGGTAAGCAATCAGCCCCAGCATTTT. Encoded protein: CASSPSGTGVSNQPQHF.

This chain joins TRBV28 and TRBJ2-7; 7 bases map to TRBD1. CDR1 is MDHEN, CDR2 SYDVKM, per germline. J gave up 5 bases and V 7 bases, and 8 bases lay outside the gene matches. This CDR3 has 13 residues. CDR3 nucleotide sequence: TGTGCCAGCACAAGACAGGGCTTCCACGAGCAGTACTTC. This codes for CASTRQGFHEQYF. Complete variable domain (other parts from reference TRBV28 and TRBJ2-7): DVKVTQSSRYLVKRTGEKVFLECVQDMDHENMFWYRQDPGLGLRLIYFSYDVKMKEKGDIPEGYSVSREKKERFSLILESASTNQTSMYLCASTRQGFHEQYFGPGTRLTVT.

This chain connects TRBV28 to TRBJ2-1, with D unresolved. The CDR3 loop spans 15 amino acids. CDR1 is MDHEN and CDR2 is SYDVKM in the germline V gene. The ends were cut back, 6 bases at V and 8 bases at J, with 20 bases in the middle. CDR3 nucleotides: TGTGCCAGCAGACAAATTGGCCAGCGCCTCGATGAGCAGTTCTTC. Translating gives CASRQIGQRLDEQFF.

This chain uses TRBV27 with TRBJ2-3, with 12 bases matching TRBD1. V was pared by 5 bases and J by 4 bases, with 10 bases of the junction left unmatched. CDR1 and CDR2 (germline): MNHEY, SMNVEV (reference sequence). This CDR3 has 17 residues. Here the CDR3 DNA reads TGTGCCAGCAGTCGGGGACAGGGGGCCGTGGCCTCAGATACGCAGTATTTT. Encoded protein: CASSRGQGAVASDTQYF.

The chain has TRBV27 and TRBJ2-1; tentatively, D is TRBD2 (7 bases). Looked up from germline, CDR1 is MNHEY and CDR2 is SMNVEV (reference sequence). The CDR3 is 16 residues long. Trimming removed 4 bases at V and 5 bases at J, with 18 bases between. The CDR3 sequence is CASSYLGGPKDNEQFF. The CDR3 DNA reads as TGTGCCAGCAGTTACCTCGGGGGGCCGAAAGACAATGAGCAGTTCTTC.

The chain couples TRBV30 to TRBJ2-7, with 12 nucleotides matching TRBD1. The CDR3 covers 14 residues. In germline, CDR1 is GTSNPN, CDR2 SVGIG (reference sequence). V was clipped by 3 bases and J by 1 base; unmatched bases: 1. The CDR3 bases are TGTGCCTGGAGGGGACAGGGGGCGTCCTACGAGCAGTACTTC. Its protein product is CAWRGQGASYEQYF.

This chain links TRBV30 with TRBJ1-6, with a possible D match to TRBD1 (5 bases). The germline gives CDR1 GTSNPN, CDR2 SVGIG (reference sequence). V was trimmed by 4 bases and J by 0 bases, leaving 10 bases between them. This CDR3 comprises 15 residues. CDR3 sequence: CAWTHRSSYNSPLHF. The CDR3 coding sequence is TGTGCCTGGACCCACAGGAGCTCCTATAATTCACCCCTCCACTTT.

CDR3 in DNA: TGCGCCAGCAGCTTGGAGCAGGGACAAGGGACTGAAGCTTTCTTT. It codes for CASSLEQGQGTEAFF. The V and J genes are TRBV5-1 and TRBJ1-1; D may be TRBD1 (6 bases). V shed 0 bases and J shed 5 bases, with 14 bases lying between them. Germline V CDR1 and CDR2: SGHRS, YFSETQ. This CDR3 has 15 amino acids.

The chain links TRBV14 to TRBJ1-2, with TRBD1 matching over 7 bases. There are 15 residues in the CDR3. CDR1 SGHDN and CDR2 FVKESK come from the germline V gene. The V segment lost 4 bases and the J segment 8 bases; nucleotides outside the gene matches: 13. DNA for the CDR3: TGTGCCAGCAGCCCAGGACAGGCCCTCTTTTGGGGCTACACCTTC. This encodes CASSPGQALFWGYTF.

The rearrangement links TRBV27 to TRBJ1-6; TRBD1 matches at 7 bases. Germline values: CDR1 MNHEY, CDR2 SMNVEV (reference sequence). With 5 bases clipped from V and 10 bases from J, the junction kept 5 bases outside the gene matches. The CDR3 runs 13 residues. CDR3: CASSLRQGSPLHF. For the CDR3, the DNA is TGTGCCAGCAGTCTTCGACAGGGATCACCCCTCCACTTT.